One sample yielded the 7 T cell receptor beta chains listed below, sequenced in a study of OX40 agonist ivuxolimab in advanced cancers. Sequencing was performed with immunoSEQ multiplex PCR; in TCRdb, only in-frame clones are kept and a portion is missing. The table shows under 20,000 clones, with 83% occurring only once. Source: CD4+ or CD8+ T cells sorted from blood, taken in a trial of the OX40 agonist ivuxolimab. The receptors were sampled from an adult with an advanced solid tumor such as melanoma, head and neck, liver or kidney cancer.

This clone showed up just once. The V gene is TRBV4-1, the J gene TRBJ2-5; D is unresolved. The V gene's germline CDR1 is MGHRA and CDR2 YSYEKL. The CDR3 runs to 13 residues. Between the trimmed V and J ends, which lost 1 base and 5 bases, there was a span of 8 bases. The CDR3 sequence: CASSQGGMETQYF. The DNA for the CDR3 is TGCGCCAGCAGCCAAGGGGGTATGGAGACCCAGTACTTC.

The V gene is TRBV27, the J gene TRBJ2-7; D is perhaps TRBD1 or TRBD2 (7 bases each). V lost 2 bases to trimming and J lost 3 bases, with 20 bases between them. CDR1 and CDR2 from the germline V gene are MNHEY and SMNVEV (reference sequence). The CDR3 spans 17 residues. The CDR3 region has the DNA TGTGCCAGCAGTTTACAGGGGGGTGGCGGGGGAAACTACGAGCAGTACTTC. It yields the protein CASSLQGGGGGNYEQYF.

CDR3 in DNA: TGCGCCAGCAGCTCGACTAGCGGAAACTACAATGAGCAGTTCTTC. This sequence encodes CASSSTSGNYNEQFF. This rearrangement joins TRBV5-1 to TRBJ2-1; 9 bases fit TRBD2. The V and J ends lost 3 bases and 3 bases, in that order; junction bases with no gene match: 4. The CDR3 is 15 residues long. Germline loops: CDR1 SGHRS, CDR2 YFSETQ.

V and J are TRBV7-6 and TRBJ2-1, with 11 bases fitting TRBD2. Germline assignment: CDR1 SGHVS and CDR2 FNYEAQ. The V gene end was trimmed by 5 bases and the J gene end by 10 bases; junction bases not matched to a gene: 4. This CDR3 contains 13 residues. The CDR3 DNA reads TGTGCCAGCAGCACGGGACTAGCGGTAGAGCAGTTCTTC. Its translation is CASSTGLAVEQFF.

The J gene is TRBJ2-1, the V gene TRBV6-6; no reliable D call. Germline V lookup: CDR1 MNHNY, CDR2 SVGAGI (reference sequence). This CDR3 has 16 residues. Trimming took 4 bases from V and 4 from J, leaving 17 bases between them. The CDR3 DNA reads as TGTGCCAGCAGTTCCCCTGGGTTTTCCGGGTACAATGAGCAGTTCTTC. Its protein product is CASSSPGFSGYNEQFF.

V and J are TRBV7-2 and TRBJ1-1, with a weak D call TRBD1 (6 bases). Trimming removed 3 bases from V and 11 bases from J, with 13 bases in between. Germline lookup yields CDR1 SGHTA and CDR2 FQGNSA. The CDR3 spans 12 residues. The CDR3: CASSFTGSGAFF. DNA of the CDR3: TGTGCCAGCAGCTTCACAGGGTCAGGTGCTTTCTTT. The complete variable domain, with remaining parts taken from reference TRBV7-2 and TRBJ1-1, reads GAGVSQSPSNKVTEKGKDVELRCDPISGHTALYWYRQSLGQGLEFLIYFQGNSAPDKSGLPSDRFSAERTGGSVSTLTIQRTQQEDSAVYLCASSFTGSGAFFGQGTRLTVV.

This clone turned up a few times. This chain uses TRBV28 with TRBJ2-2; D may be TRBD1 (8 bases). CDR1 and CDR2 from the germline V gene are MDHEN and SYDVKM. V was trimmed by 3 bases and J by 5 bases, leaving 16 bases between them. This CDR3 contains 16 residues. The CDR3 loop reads CASSFPTGGGTGELFF. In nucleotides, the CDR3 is TGTGCCAGCAGTTTCCCCACAGGGGGGGGGACCGGGGAGCTGTTTTTT.